The following is a T cell receptor (beta chain) sequence with its context. The target of this receptor is not known. The sample holds no much larger clone one base away, and base qualities are not on file. This sample was taken from a study of blood T cell repertoires in COVID-19 (dated by TCRdb to 2018 to 2021). As for the study more broadly: Samples from collaborators originated in the United States, Italy and Spain and spanned both the acute and convalescent phases of COVID-19. The prospective study material was composed of cDNA or gDNA derived from T cells, B-cell-depleted T cells, or PBMCs. The dataset comprised deeply sampled blood TCRbeta repertoires from subjects exposed to, actively infected with, or recovered from COVID-19. The repertoires were made available in a free public database intended to serve as a resource for research on the immune response to SARS-CoV-2. Samples were obtained from the ongoing ImmuneRACE study (first 160 participants) and from some 1,300 subjects provided by 6 global collaborators. Sample metadata almost always included a de-identified subject ID, COVID-19 status, age in years and sex. Where available, HLA class I and class II types were obtained from metadata supplied by the sample provider rather than from assay-based typing. Study-wide conclusions, independent of this receptor: The quantity of clinical and demographic metadata differed by source and by participant and was supplied without curation.

The immunoSEQ Assay, a bias-controlled multiplex PCR, was used to amplify TCRbeta CDR3 regions from genomic DNA. The paper's processing steps were these. The number of nucleated cells in each sample was estimated by amplification of reference gene primers within the assay. Sequence reads were collapsed and filtered to measure the absolute abundance of every unique TCRbeta CDR3 rearrangement. For each sample, productive Simpson clonality was calculated as the square root of Simpson's diversity index over productive rearrangements. The table comes from immuneACCESS by way of TCRdb, which keeps in-frame sequences with V and J called. Part of the clones is missing from these tables; in studies checked, under half for an unresolved V gene and the rest for unknown reasons. Clonal size and the V and J genes are those of that table, whereas D and trimming came from the DNA. This sample gives about 120,000 clones in total; around 87% of them show up just once. The top ten hold about 4% of the sample.

At one collaborating source in Seattle, patients were enrolled during active infection and were followed longitudinally through the course of disease. Collaborating institutions collected whole blood in K2EDTA tubes following their own protocols. For TCRbeta analysis, collaborator samples were shipped as frozen whole blood, as isolated PBMCs, or as DNA extracted from either sample type. In the germline V gene (reference sequence), CDR1 corresponds to SEHNR and CDR2 to FQNEAQ. From the cysteine through the phenylalanine, the CDR3 covers 16 amino acids. Just the 48-base CDR3 DNA is kept, in frame starting at base 1. V loses 5 bases of germline sequence and J loses 1 base, and the interval between the two ends is 12 bases.

The TCR originated in a woman aged 55-70 years with COVID-19, enrolled during active disease. Sequenced material: peripheral blood. Recombination joined TRBV7-9 with TRBJ2-6, and TRBD1 may be the D gene, going by 5 matching bases. DNA sequence: TGTGCCAGCAGCCTTTTAGGGGTTTCTGGGGCCAACGTCCTGACTTTC. Translated, this gives CASSLLGVSGANVLTF.